This T cell receptor (beta chain) was sequenced in a study of cytotoxic CD8 clonotypes in ibrutinib-treated CLL (dated by TCRdb to the early 2020s). With regard to the full study: The cohort was composed of approximately 11 relapsed/refractory and roughly 16 treatment-naive patients; IGHV unmutated status was identified in 17 patients. Responses were partial in around 25 patients and complete in 2; after median approximately 66 months follow-up, about 15 stayed in remission and approximately 12 progressed. Response samples were taken after a median of approximately 12 months on treatment, ranging from 6 to 36 months. On average, each sample yielded about 260,000 productive templates and under 95,000 productive rearrangements. Of the 90 or so participants in the trial, approximately 26 had longitudinal samples available. Cryopreserved peripheral blood mononuclear cells were collected before treatment, at response, and at either disease progression or sustained remission.

Roughly 2 micrograms of genomic DNA were extracted from cryopreserved PBMCs for TCR beta library preparation. High-throughput TCR beta sequencing was performed on longitudinal blood samples from CLL patients receiving ibrutinib monotherapy. Patients were enrolled in a phase 2 open-label single-center ibrutinib monotherapy trial. The CDR3 spans 15 residues, from the cysteine through the phenylalanine. The kept DNA is CDR3 alone, 45 bases in frame from the first base. The germline V gene sets CDR1 to MNHEY and CDR2 to SVGAGI. Trimming takes 9 bases from V and 12 bases from J, and the germline ends sit 27 bases apart. Paper-wide results and their limitations: At baseline, clonality was higher than in age-matched healthy donors and showed a strong correlation with circulating CD8+ T-cell counts. Clonality rose at ibrutinib response, remained stable during sustained remission, and dropped back toward baseline at progression. Sampling times were not matched between patients in sustained remission and patients whose disease was progressing, and lymph node repertoires were not examined. Public clonotypes were rare and either contracted or stayed stable during treatment, and the rise in clonality at ibrutinib response reflected the expansion of private clonotypes.

This clone was seen more than once but under ten times. Which antigen it targets is not known. No qualities accompany the bases; no much larger clone lies one base away. The goal of deep resolution MiSeq sequencing was a depth between 1 in 1 million and 1 in 200,000 T cells, and coverage averaged 10x per clonotype. The immunoSEQ hsTCRB Kit was used to generate TCR beta libraries. The source study handled its data this way. The data were analyzed with ImmunoSEQ Analyzer and ImmunoSEQ Data Assistant, and V, D and J gene assignments followed IMGT definitions. Clonality, which ranges from 0 to 1, was calculated as one minus the normalized Shannon entropy of productive rearrangement frequencies. Only overrepresented clonotypes making up at least 0.05% of the repertoire of each patient were included in the public clonotype analysis. Roughly 13 repertoires from age-matched healthy donors, obtained from immuneACCESS, served as clonality controls. In TCRdb, the immuneACCESS table is reduced to in-frame sequences with V and J assigned. These tables do not hold every clone; where another copy was compared, an unresolved V gene accounts for under half, and the others remain unexplained. Clone size and the V and J calls come from that table; the DNA yielded D and trimming. Present in this sample are about 30,000 clones, 55% to 65% of which were seen just once. Together, the top ten hold 14% of the sample.

The receptor comes from a human donor with chronic lymphocytic leukemia. Here the sequenced sample was PBMCs, taken before ibrutinib treatment. The rearranged chain carries TRBV6-5 and TRBJ2-4, with TRBD2 as a weak D call on 7 bases. CDR3 loop: CARGVVKGGGRNQYF. The nucleotides are TGTGCCAGGGGTGTGGTTAAGGGAGGGGGGCGTAATCAGTACTTC.